These 13 T cell receptor beta chains came from one sample sequenced in a study of Graves' ophthalmopathy and Graves' hyperthyroidism. Amplification from RNA transcripts yielded the TCR beta CDR3 regions. HTBI-primed RT-PCR formed the first round, and a multiplex PCR formed the second. TCRdb reprocessed the multiplex PCR reads via MiXCR and lists one record per CDR3 protein. The sample has almost 750,000 distinct CDR3 sequences; 35% to 50% are singletons. Sequenced material: peripheral blood. The receptor set was obtained from an adult man with Graves' ophthalmopathy.

The chain links TRBV2 to TRBJ2-7; D perhaps matches TRBD2 (5 bases). Germline V gene data show CDR1 as SNHLY and CDR2 as FYNNEI. With 5 bases removed from V and 5 bases from J, the gap between germline ends came to 16 bases. This CDR3 is 14 amino acids long. The CDR3 bases are TGTGCCAGCAGTTCGCGGACGGGAAACCACGAGCAGTACTTC. This sequence encodes CASSSRTGNHEQYF.

This chain connects TRBV19 to TRBJ2-3; 14 bases agree with TRBD2. The CDR3 has 16 amino acids. CDR1 is LNHDA, CDR2 SQIVND, per germline (reference sequence). The V segment lost 7 bases and the J segment 6 bases; nucleotides outside the gene matches: 9. CDR3: CASTGLAGDRSDTQYF. In DNA, the CDR3 is TGTGCCAGTACGGGACTAGCGGGAGATAGGTCGGATACGCAGTATTTT.

This clonotype was recorded many times. This sequence joins TRBV2 and TRBJ1-1; no reliable D call. The germline gives CDR1 SNHLY, CDR2 FYNNEI. The CDR3 covers 14 residues. V was clipped by 1 base and J by 6 bases, with 12 bases between them. This CDR3 is CASSEVGASPEAFF. In nucleotides, the CDR3 is TGTGCCAGCAGTGAAGTAGGTGCGTCCCCTGAAGCTTTCTTT.

This clonotype was seen ten or more times. The chain couples TRBV7-9 to TRBJ1-1; D not resolved. With 5 bases removed from V and 1 base from J, the gap between germline ends came to 8 bases. The V gene's germline CDR1 is SEHNR and CDR2 FQNEAQ (reference sequence). This CDR3 has 13 residues. This CDR3 reads CASSRNQNTEAFF. For the CDR3, the DNA is TGTGCCAGCAGCCGCAATCAGAACACTGAAGCTTTCTTT.

The sample holds many counts of this clonotype. CDR3 loop: CSALGGGSYGYTF. CDR3 nucleotides: TGCAGCGCCCTTGGTGGGGGCAGCTATGGCTACACCTTC. The chain uses TRBV29-1 and TRBJ1-2; D is perhaps TRBD1 (6 bases). Germline values: CDR1 SQVTM, CDR2 ANQGSEA. Trimming took 7 bases from V and 4 from J, leaving 16 bases between them. The CDR3 extends over 13 amino acids.

The gene calls are TRBV29-1 and TRBJ1-2; D is uncertain. CDR3 length: 11 residues. The germline gives CDR1 SQVTM, CDR2 ANQGSEA. The ends were cut back, 5 bases at V and 7 bases at J, with 11 bases in the middle. The chain's CDR3 is CSVRGYSGYTF. The CDR3 DNA follows: TGCAGCGTTCGGGGTTATAGTGGCTACACCTTC.

V usage is TRBV2 and J usage is TRBJ1-2; 7 bases map to TRBD1. The trim removed 2 bases at V and 6 bases at J, leaving 3 bases unmatched. The CDR3 sequence is 13 residues long. Germline CDR1 SNHLY, CDR2 FYNNEI. The CDR3: CASSEYRGDGYTF. The CDR3 bases are TGTGCCAGCAGTGAATACAGGGGAGATGGCTACACCTTC.

The V call is TRBV10-3, the J call TRBJ1-6, with 7 bases fitting TRBD1. The CDR3 loop spans 13 amino acids. From germline, CDR1 is ENHRY and CDR2 SYGVKD. V dropped 6 bases and J dropped 6; count of bases not matched to a gene: 2. As DNA, the CDR3 is TGTGCCATCAGGGGACAGATTAATTCACCCCTCCACTTT. It is translated as CAIRGQINSPLHF.

Only a few counts were recorded for this clonotype. The rearrangement links TRBV5-8 to TRBJ2-5, with unresolved D. The V and J ends lost 1 base and 0 bases respectively, with 10 bases between them. This CDR3 comprises 15 residues. In germline, CDR1 is SGHTS, CDR2 YDEGEE. The CDR3 DNA reads as TGTGCCAGCAGCTTGACGGGCAGAGACCAAGAGACCCAGTACTTC. Translated, it gives CASSLTGRDQETQYF.

The V call is TRBV24-1, the J call TRBJ1-5; D gene unclear. The CDR3 totals 15 residues. Germline CDR1 is KGHDR and CDR2 is SFDVKD. V was pared by 12 bases and J by 3 bases, with 20 bases between. CDR3 nucleotides: TGTGCCCAAAACGAACCCGGGGTCAACAATCAGCCCCAGCATTTT. Translated, it gives CAQNEPGVNNQPQHF.

The chain carries TRBV29-1 and TRBJ1-1; D call uncertain. Trimming took off 8 bases at V and 2 bases at J, with 15 bases between the two ends. CDR1 is SQVTM and CDR2 is ANQGSEA in the germline V gene. The CDR3 is 13 amino acids. The CDR3 here is CSLTAGPNTEAFF. The CDR3 region has the DNA TGCAGCTTAACGGCAGGACCCAACACTGAAGCTTTCTTT.

V and J are TRBV11-2 and TRBJ2-5; tentative D call: TRBD2 (7 bases). CDR1 is SGHAT, CDR2 FQNNGV, per germline. V was clipped by 3 bases and J by 1 base, with 12 bases between them. The CDR3 runs 15 residues. As DNA, the CDR3 is TGTGCCAGCAGCTTGGGGGGGACATTCCAAGAGACCCAGTACTTC. Its translation: CASSLGGTFQETQYF. Full variable domain (missing parts from reference TRBV11-2 and TRBJ2-5): EAGVAQSPRYKIIEKRQSVAFWCNPISGHATLYWYQQILGQGPKLLIQFQNNGVVDDSQLPKDRFSAERLKGVDSTLKIQPAKLEDSAVYLCASSLGGTFQETQYFGPGTRLLVL.

This clonotype showed up many times. The chain carries TRBV10-3 and TRBJ1-5; possibly TRBD1 for D (5 bases). Germline V gives CDR1 ENHRY, CDR2 SYGVKD. The length of the CDR3 is 17 residues. V was pared by 1 base and J by 9 bases, with 22 bases between. CDR3: CAISEYWLDTAQGPQHF. The DNA for the CDR3 is TGTGCCATCAGTGAGTACTGGCTGGACACGGCCCAGGGGCCCCAGCATTTT.